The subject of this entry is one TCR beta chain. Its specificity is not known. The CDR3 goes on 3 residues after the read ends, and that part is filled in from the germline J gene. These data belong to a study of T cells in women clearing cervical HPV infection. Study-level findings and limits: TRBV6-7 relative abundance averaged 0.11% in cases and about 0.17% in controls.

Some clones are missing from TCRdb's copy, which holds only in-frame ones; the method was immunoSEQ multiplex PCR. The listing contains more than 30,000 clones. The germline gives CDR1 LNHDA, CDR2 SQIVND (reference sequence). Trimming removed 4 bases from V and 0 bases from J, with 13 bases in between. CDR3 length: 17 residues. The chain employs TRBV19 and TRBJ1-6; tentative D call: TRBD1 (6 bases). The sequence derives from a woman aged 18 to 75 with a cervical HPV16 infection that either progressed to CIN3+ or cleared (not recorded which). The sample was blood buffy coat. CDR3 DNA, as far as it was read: TGTGCCAGTAGTACGCGACAGGTCGGCTCCTATAATTCACCC. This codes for CASSTRQVGSYNSP. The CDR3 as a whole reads CASSTRQVGSYNSPLHF.